Presented here are 22 T cell receptor beta chains from one specimen sequenced in a study of blood T cell repertoires in COVID-19. This table comes from immunoSEQ multiplex PCR, and its TCRdb copy is limited to in-frame clones, with some not included. The sample shows hundreds of thousands of clones, around 88% of them seen only once. Sequencing input: peripheral blood. The source of these receptors is a woman between 65 and 79 years old with COVID-19, enrolled during active disease.

This chain links TRBV18 with TRBJ1-2, with D tentatively TRBD1 (5 bases). The CDR3 consists of 14 residues. Per germline, CDR1 KGHSH and CDR2 LQKENI. Trimming removed 6 bases at V and 2 bases at J, with 13 bases between. For the CDR3, the DNA is TGTGCCAGCTCCCGTGGCGGGGGAAACTATGGCTACACCTTC. Amino acid sequence: CASSRGGGNYGYTF.

This chain uses TRBV7-9 with TRBJ2-1; TRBD1 might be the D (6 bases). Per germline, CDR1 SEHNR and CDR2 FQNEAQ (reference sequence). This CDR3 has 12 residues. V was pared by 5 bases and J by 7 bases, with 9 bases between. The CDR3 sequence is CASSRGQNEQFF. In DNA form, the CDR3 reads TGTGCCAGCAGCCGCGGACAGAATGAGCAGTTCTTC.

The CDR3 reads CASSRGIANYGYTF. CDR3 sequence (DNA): TGTGCCAGTAGTCGAGGAATAGCTAACTATGGCTACACCTTC. V gene TRBV19 combines with J gene TRBJ1-2; no definite D call. Germline loops: CDR1 LNHDA, CDR2 SQIVND (reference sequence). V dropped 5 bases and J dropped 0 bases, with 10 bases sitting between them. The CDR3 runs 14 residues.

This clone has only one observation. V gene TRBV2 combines with J gene TRBJ2-3; D not certain. The CDR3 spans 16 residues. CDR1 is SNHLY and CDR2 is FYNNEI in the germline V gene. Trimming pared 1 base from V and 6 bases from J, leaving 17 bases between. The CDR3 DNA is TGTGCCAGCAGTGAAGTAGACTCGAACCGGTGGGATACGCAGTATTTT. It encodes CASSEVDSNRWDTQYF.

The genes are TRBV6-2 or TRBV6-3 and TRBJ2-5; a possible D gene is TRBD2 (5 bases). Trimming shortened V by 6 bases and J by 5 bases, and 13 bases separated the two germline ends. Germline V gene sequence: CDR1 MNHEY, CDR2 SVGEGT. This CDR3 has 13 residues. For the CDR3, the DNA is TGTGCCAGCAGCCTCTCCCCGGGGGAGACCCAGTACTTC. Amino acids: CASSLSPGETQYF.

The V and J genes are TRBV5-5 and TRBJ1-4; weak D call: TRBD1 (6 bases). The CDR3 spans 14 residues. Trimming removed 1 base from V and 8 bases from J, with 12 bases in between. Germline CDR1 SGHKS, CDR2 YYEKEE (reference sequence). The CDR3 DNA is TGTGCCAGCAGCTTGATACAGGGTAAAGAAAAACTGTTTTTT. The encoded protein is CASSLIQGKEKLFF.

V gene TRBV3-1 (or the pseudogene TRBV3-2) combines with J gene TRBJ2-2, with D possibly being TRBD2 (5 bases). This CDR3 contains 18 residues. Germline assignment: CDR1 LGHDT and CDR2 YNNKEL (reference sequence). Deletions cut 1 base from V and 0 bases from J, with 15 bases between. CDR3 loop: CASSQGGKKPSNTGELFF. DNA for the CDR3: TGTGCCAGCAGCCAAGGAGGGAAAAAGCCGTCGAACACCGGGGAGCTGTTTTTT.

The rearrangement uses TRBV11-2 and TRBJ2-5; possible D gene TRBD2, 6 bases. Germline V gene lookup returns CDR1 SGHAT and CDR2 FQNNGV. V was clipped by 5 bases and J by 3 bases, with 13 bases between them. There are 14 residues in the CDR3. The CDR3 sequence is CASSGRGIEETQYF. The CDR3 bases are TGTGCCAGCAGCGGCCGGGGGATAGAAGAGACCCAGTACTTC.

The rearrangement links TRBV18 to TRBJ2-3, with a weak D call TRBD2 (5 bases). V shed 3 bases and J shed 4 bases, with 11 bases lying between them. Germline assignment: CDR1 KGHSH and CDR2 LQKENI. This CDR3 is 14 amino acids long. The CDR3 reads CASSPTDGADTQYF. In DNA form, the CDR3 reads TGTGCCAGCTCACCGACGGACGGGGCAGATACGCAGTATTTT.

The chain is built from TRBV4-3 and TRBJ1-3, with D unresolved. Germline V gives CDR1 LGHNA, CDR2 YSLEER. The CDR3 has 15 residues. The V and J ends lost 1 base and 0 bases respectively, with 7 bases between them. This CDR3 is CASSQAWSSGNTIYF. The CDR3 DNA sequence: TGCGCCAGCAGCCAAGCTTGGAGCTCTGGAAACACCATATATTTT.

This chain links TRBV2 with TRBJ1-6; D is undetermined. Trimming took off 7 bases at V and 3 bases at J, with 13 bases between the two ends. The CDR3 runs to 15 residues. Looked up from germline, CDR1 is SNHLY and CDR2 is FYNNEI. The CDR3 DNA sequence: TGTGCCAGCACCATAGGACGGGGCTATAATTCACCCCTCCACTTT. Translation gives CASTIGRGYNSPLHF.

The CDR3 here is CASSSGGWSYEQYF. CDR3 in DNA: TGTGCCAGCAGTTCTGGAGGTTGGTCCTACGAGCAGTACTTC. The V gene is TRBV27, the J gene TRBJ2-7; possible D gene TRBD2, 5 bases. The CDR3 contains 14 residues. V lost 4 bases, J lost 1 base, and 11 bases lay in between. Germline CDR1 MNHEY, CDR2 SMNVEV (reference sequence).

This sequence joins TRBV5-5 and TRBJ2-7; D is possibly TRBD1 (6 bases). This CDR3 has 15 amino acids. Germline CDR1 and CDR2: SGHKS and YYEKEE (reference sequence). V lost 0 bases and J 1 base, leaving 11 bases between the germline ends. The CDR3 loop is CASSLEGTPSYEQYF. The CDR3 DNA follows: TGTGCCAGCAGCTTGGAAGGGACACCGTCCTACGAGCAGTACTTC.

This chain uses TRBV9 with TRBJ1-5; 8 positions agree with TRBD1. Germline V gene data show CDR1 as SGDLS and CDR2 as YYNGEE. V was clipped by 4 bases and J by 3 bases; unmatched bases: 3. The CDR3 is 14 residues long. CDR3 DNA: TGTGCCAGCAGCATGACAGGGGTCAATCAGCCCCAGCATTTT. Protein sequence: CASSMTGVNQPQHF.

The V call is TRBV3-1 (or the pseudogene TRBV3-2), the J call TRBJ1-2, with TRBD1 matching 10 bases. In germline, CDR1 is LGHDT, CDR2 YNNKEL (reference sequence). Trimming cost V 1 base and J 8 bases; bases outside gene matches: 7. This CDR3 is 15 amino acids long. CDR3 sequence (DNA): TGTGCCAGCAGCCAAGTCTGGGACAGGGGTAGGGGCTACACCTTC. Protein product: CASSQVWDRGRGYTF.

V gene TRBV7-9 combines with J gene TRBJ2-5, with TRBD1 matching over 8 bases. J was trimmed by 6 bases and V by 8 bases; bases with no gene match: 14. CDR3 length equals 15 residues. CDR1 is SEHNR and CDR2 is FQNEAQ in the germline V gene (reference sequence). The CDR3 is CASSRMDRVGKTQYF. CDR3 DNA sequence: TGTGCCAGCTCACGAATGGACAGGGTAGGAAAGACCCAGTACTTC.

The chain uses TRBV6-1 and TRBJ1-6, with 7 bases identical to TRBD1. Trimming cost V 1 base and J 9 bases; bases outside gene matches: 3. The germline V gene encodes CDR1 MNHNS and CDR2 SASEGT. The CDR3 is made up of 14 amino acids. In nucleotides, the CDR3 is TGTGCCAGCAGTGAAGAGGGGGCAGGTTCACCCCTCCACTTT. Translating it yields CASSEEGAGSPLHF.

This clone occurred a few times. The same CDR3 can be traced to other DNA sequences in this sample. The rearrangement uses TRBV2 and TRBJ2-3; 13 bases agree with TRBD2. The length of the CDR3 is 15 residues. Looked up from germline, CDR1 is SNHLY and CDR2 is FYNNEI. The junction had 2 bases not matched to a gene; V was cut back by 6 bases and J by 2 bases. DNA for the CDR3: TGTGCCAGCAGGGGGACTAGCGGGGTCACAGATACGCAGTATTTT. Translating gives CASRGTSGVTDTQYF.

The chain has TRBV21-1 and TRBJ2-1; the table's TRBD1 call for D was not verified on the DNA. TRBV21-1 is a pseudogene locus. The CDR3 consists of 16 residues. CDR3 sequence: CASSKGRDRVYNEQFF. The CDR3 DNA reads as TGTGCCAGCAGCAAAGGGAGGGACAGGGTCTACAATGAGCAGTTCTTC.

This clone came up a few times. The rearrangement links TRBV15 to TRBJ1-3, with TRBD1 matching 7 bases. CDR1 LNHNV and CDR2 YYDKDF come from the germline V gene (reference sequence). There are 13 residues in the CDR3. Trimming cost V 7 bases and J 4 bases; bases outside gene matches: 4. Written as DNA, the CDR3 is TGTGCCACCACCCTGGGACAGGGAAACACCATATATTTT. It yields the protein CATTLGQGNTIYF.

The chain recombines TRBV27 with TRBJ2-1, with 9 bases identical to TRBD1. This CDR3 spans 15 amino acids. Germline CDR1 is MNHEY and CDR2 is SMNVEV (reference sequence). Germline trimming cut 5 bases from V and 8 bases from J; bases unmatched to any gene: 10. The CDR3 loop is CASSGIRDRVDEQFF. The CDR3 DNA follows: TGTGCCAGCAGTGGGATCCGGGACAGGGTAGATGAGCAGTTCTTC.

The chain is built from TRBV9 and TRBJ1-2; D not certain. This CDR3 comprises 15 residues. Germline V gene sequence: CDR1 SGDLS, CDR2 YYNGEE. Trimming left V 0 bases short and J 1 base short, with 10 bases between. Here the CDR3 reads CASSVALAFNYGYTF. In DNA form, the CDR3 reads TGTGCCAGCAGCGTAGCTCTGGCCTTTAACTATGGCTACACCTTC.